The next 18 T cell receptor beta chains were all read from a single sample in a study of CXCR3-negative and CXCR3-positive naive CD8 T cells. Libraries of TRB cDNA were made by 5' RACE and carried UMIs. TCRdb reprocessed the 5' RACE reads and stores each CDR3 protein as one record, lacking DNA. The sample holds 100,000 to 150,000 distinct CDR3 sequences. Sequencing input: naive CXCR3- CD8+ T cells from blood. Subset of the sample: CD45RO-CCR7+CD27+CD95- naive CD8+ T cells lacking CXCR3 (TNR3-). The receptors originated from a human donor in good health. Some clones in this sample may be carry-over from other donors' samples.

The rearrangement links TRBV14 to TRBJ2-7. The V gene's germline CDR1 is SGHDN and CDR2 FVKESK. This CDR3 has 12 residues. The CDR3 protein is CASSPMDYEQYF.

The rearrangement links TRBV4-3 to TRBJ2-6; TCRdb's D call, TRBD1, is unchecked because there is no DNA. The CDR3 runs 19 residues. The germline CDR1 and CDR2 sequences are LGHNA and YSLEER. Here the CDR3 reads CASSQEPGGLLSGANVLTF.

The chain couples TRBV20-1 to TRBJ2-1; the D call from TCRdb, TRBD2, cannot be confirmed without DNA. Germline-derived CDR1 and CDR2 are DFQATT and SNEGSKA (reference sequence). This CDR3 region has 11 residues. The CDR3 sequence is CSARGLGFLFF.

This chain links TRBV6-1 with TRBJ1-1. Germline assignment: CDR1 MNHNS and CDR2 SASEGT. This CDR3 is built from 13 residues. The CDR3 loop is CASSEAENTEAFF.

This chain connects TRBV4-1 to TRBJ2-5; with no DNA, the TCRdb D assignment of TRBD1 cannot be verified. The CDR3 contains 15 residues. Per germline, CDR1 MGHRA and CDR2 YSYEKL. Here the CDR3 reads CASSQADREVETQYF.

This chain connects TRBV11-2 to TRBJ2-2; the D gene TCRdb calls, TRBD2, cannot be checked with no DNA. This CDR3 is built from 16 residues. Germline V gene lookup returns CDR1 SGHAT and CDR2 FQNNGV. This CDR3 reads CASSLFRGPYTGELFF.

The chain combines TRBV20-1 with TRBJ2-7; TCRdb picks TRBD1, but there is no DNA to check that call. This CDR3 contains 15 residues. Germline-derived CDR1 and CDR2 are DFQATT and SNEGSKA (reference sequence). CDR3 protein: CSAPTDGGRTYEQYF.

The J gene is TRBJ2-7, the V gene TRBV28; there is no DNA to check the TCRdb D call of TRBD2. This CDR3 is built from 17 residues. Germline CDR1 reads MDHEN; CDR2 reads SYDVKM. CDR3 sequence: CASSSASGGLSSYEQYF.

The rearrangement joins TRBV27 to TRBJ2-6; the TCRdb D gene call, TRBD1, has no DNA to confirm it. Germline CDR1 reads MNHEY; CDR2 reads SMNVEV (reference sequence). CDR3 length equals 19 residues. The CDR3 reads CASSSYRGRFSGGANVLTF.

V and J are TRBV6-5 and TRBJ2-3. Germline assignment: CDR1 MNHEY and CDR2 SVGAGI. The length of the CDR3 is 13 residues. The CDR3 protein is CASSYLASDTQYF.

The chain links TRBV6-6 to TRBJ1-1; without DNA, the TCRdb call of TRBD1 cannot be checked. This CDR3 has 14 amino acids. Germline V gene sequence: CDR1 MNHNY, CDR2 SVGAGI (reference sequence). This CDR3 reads CASTGTGGETEAFF.

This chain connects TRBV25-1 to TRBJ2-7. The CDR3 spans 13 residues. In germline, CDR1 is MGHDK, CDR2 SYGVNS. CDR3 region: CASSDTQSHEQYF.

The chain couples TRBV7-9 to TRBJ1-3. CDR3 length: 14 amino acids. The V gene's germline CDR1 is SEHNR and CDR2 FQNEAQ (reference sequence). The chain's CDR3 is CASSLGGSGNTIYF.

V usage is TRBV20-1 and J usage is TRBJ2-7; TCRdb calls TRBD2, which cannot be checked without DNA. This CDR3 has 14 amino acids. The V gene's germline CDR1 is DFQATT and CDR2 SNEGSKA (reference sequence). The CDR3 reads CSALPVVEGYEQYF.

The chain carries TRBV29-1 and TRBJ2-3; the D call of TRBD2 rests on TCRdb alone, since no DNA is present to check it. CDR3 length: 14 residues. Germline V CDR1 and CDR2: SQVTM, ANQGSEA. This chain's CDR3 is CSVVWEGRADTQYF.

The chain's CDR3 is CASSADGPIYGYTF. The rearrangement joins TRBV7-9 to TRBJ1-2. This CDR3 spans 14 amino acids. The germline V gene encodes CDR1 SEHNR and CDR2 FQNEAQ (reference sequence).

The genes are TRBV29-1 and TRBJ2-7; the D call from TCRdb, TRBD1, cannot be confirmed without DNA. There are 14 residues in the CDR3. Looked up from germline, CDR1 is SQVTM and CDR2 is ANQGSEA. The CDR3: CRVEPGTGSYEQYF.

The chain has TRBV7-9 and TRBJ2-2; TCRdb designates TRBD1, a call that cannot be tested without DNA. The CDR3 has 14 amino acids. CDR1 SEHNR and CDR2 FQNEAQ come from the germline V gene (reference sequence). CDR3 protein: CASTPTPPPGELFF.